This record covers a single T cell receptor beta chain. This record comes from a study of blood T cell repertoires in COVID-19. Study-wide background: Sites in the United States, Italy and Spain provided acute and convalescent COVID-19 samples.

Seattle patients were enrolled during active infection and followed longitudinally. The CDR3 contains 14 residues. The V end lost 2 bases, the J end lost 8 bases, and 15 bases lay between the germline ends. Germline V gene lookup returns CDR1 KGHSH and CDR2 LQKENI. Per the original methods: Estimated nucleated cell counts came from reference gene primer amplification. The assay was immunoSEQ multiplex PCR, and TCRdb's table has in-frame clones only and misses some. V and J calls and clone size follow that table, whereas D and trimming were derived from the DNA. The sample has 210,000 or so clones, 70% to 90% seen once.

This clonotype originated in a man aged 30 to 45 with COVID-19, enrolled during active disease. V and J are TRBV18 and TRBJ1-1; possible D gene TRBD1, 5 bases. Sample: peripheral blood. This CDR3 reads CASSPRMQGREAFF. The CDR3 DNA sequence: TGTGCCAGCTCACCAAGAATGCAGGGCAGGGAAGCTTTCTTT.